What follows describes a single T cell receptor (beta chain). The CDR3 has 16 residues. Germline-derived CDR1 and CDR2 are SEHNR and FQNEAQ (reference sequence). V was clipped by 5 bases and J by 5 bases; unmatched bases: 11. The data originate from a study of blood T cell repertoires in COVID-19. Whole-study context: Sites in the United States, Italy and Spain provided acute and convalescent COVID-19 samples. T cells, B-cell-depleted T cells, or PBMCs provided the cDNA or gDNA that served as material.

The authors' processing: For nucleated cells, counts were estimated from reference gene primer amplification. Sequencing used immunoSEQ multiplex PCR; TCRdb keeps in-frame clones, though not all of them. Clonal size and the V and J genes are those of that table, whereas D and trimming came from the DNA. The sample has about 190,000 clones; 90% are singletons. This receptor was identified in a man aged 50 to 59 with acute or convalescent COVID-19. Material: peripheral blood. The chain joins TRBV7-9 to TRBJ1-4; 7 bases align to TRBD1. CDR3 sequence reads: CASSGPYRGGNEKLFF. The CDR3 DNA sequence: TGTGCCAGCAGCGGACCCTACAGGGGTGGAAATGAAAAACTGTTTTTT.